This passage covers 21 T cell receptor beta chains from one sample sequenced in a study of shared clonotypes between healthy human individuals. Using immunoSEQ multiplex PCR, the repertoire was profiled, and TCRdb retains in-frame clones only, with some absent. The data hold some 630,000 clones, with approximately 96% observed a single time. Naive CD8 cells comprised CD45RO-negative, CCR7-positively selected cells, excluding terminally differentiated effector memory CD45RA+ cells. Sequencing was done on a sample of naive CD8+ T cells sorted from blood. Receptors were obtained from a woman aged 25 to 39 in good health.

V usage is TRBV5-1 and J usage is TRBJ2-1, with 12 bases identical to TRBD1. J gave up 8 bases and V 4 bases, and 4 bases lay outside the gene matches. There are 14 residues in the CDR3. Germline CDR1 SGHRS, CDR2 YFSETQ. The CDR3: CASSAGTGGDEQFF. The CDR3 nucleotides read TGCGCCAGCAGCGCAGGGACAGGGGGCGATGAGCAGTTCTTC.

J is TRBJ2-2 and V is TRBV7-9; TRBD2 is a possible D gene (5 bases). The germline V gene encodes CDR1 SEHNR and CDR2 FQNEAQ (reference sequence). The V end was cut by 5 bases, the J end by 10 bases, with 14 bases between. The CDR3 is 13 residues long. This CDR3 is CASSRGLPPELFF. CDR3 DNA sequence: TGTGCCAGCAGCCGCGGACTCCCCCCGGAGCTGTTTTTT.

The chain is built from TRBV28 and TRBJ1-5; no clear D. The V gene's germline CDR1 is MDHEN and CDR2 SYDVKM. V lost 3 bases, J lost 3 bases, and 12 bases lay in between. The CDR3 covers 15 residues. The CDR3 region has the DNA TGTGCCAGCAGTTTTTGGGAGGTTCTCAATCAGCCCCAGCATTTT. Translated, it gives CASSFWEVLNQPQHF. The entire variable domain, with the rest obtained from reference TRBV28 and TRBJ1-5, is as follows: DVKVTQSSRYLVKRTGEKVFLECVQDMDHENMFWYRQDPGLGLRLIYFSYDVKMKEKGDIPEGYSVSREKKERFSLILESASTNQTSMYLCASSFWEVLNQPQHFGDGTRLSIL.

This chain uses TRBV11-2 with TRBJ2-7; 11 nucleotides align to TRBD2. Losses at the gene ends were 5 bases for V and 4 bases for J; bases not matched to a gene: 7. Germline V gene data show CDR1 as SGHAT and CDR2 as FQNNGV. The CDR3 is 15 amino acids. This CDR3 is CASSDRLAGSYEQYF. CDR3 coding DNA: TGTGCCAGCAGCGACCGACTAGCGGGATCTTACGAGCAGTACTTC. The entire variable domain, with the rest obtained from reference TRBV11-2 and TRBJ2-7, is as follows: EAGVAQSPRYKIIEKRQSVAFWCNPISGHATLYWYQQILGQGPKLLIQFQNNGVVDDSQLPKDRFSAERLKGVDSTLKIQPAKLEDSAVYLCASSDRLAGSYEQYFGPGTRLTVT.

CDR3 amino acids: CATKQQSSYNEQFF. CDR3 in DNA: TGTGCCACCAAGCAGCAGAGTTCCTACAATGAGCAGTTCTTC. This chain uses TRBV6-6 with TRBJ2-1; D unclear. The V end was cut by 10 bases, the J end by 1 base, with 14 bases between. CDR1 is MNHNY, CDR2 SVGAGI, per germline (reference sequence). The CDR3 contains 14 residues.

Turning to this clone: Other DNA sequences in the sample encode the same CDR3. The chain links TRBV27 to TRBJ2-2, with no clear D. The germline CDR1 and CDR2 sequences are MNHEY and SMNVEV (reference sequence). Trimming took off 3 bases at V and 1 base at J, with 6 bases between the two ends. There are 14 residues in the CDR3. CDR3 amino acids: CASSFGRNTGELFF. The CDR3 nucleotides are TGTGCCAGCAGTTTTGGCAGGAACACCGGGGAGCTGTTTTTT.

The rearrangement uses TRBV27 and TRBJ1-6; 9 bases align to TRBD1. Trimming at V came to 9 bases and at J to 7 bases, leaving 7 bases not matched to a gene. This CDR3 has 14 residues. In germline, CDR1 is MNHEY, CDR2 SMNVEV (reference sequence). DNA of the CDR3: TGTGCCAGTAGCCTTGGGACAGGGAATTCACCCCTCCACTTT. Residues: CASSLGTGNSPLHF.

The J gene is TRBJ1-2, the V gene TRBV5-6; D not certain. The CDR3 runs to 13 residues. V dropped 0 bases and J dropped 5 bases, with 8 bases sitting between them. CDR1 is SGHDT, CDR2 YYEEEE, per germline. Here the CDR3 DNA reads TGTGCCAGCAGCTTGGAAGGGTTTTATGGCTACACCTTC. Translating gives CASSLEGFYGYTF.

This sequence joins TRBV6-6 and TRBJ2-3, with TRBD2 as a possible D gene (6 bases). V was trimmed by 6 bases and J by 2 bases, leaving 15 bases between them. This CDR3 region has 15 residues. The germline V gene has CDR1 MNHNY and CDR2 SVGAGI (reference sequence). CDR3 amino acids: CASRTWGDLTDTQYF. In DNA, the CDR3 is TGTGCCAGCAGGACGTGGGGGGACCTCACAGATACGCAGTATTTT.

The chain uses TRBV13 and TRBJ1-2; D not resolved. Germline loops: CDR1 PRHDT, CDR2 FYEKMQ (reference sequence). The CDR3 loop spans 14 amino acids. With 0 bases removed from V and 2 bases from J, the gap between germline ends came to 7 bases. The CDR3 bases are TGTGCCAGCAGCTTAGGCGGGCAGAACTATGGCTACACCTTC. It yields the protein CASSLGGQNYGYTF.

This clone was picked up one time. The chain recombines TRBV6-4 with TRBJ2-3; D ambiguous. Germline-derived CDR1 and CDR2 are MRHNA and SNTAGT. Trimming left V 0 bases short and J 2 bases short, with 0 bases between. This CDR3 has 12 residues. The CDR3 sequence is CASSDSTDTQYF. CDR3 nucleotides: TGTGCCAGCAGTGACTCCACAGATACGCAGTATTTT.

The V and J genes are TRBV13 and TRBJ1-1, with D perhaps matching TRBD1 (6 bases). CDR1 and CDR2 from the germline V gene are PRHDT and FYEKMQ (reference sequence). The CDR3 spans 13 residues. Trimming cost V 6 bases and J 3 bases, with 11 bases left between them. CDR3 protein: CASREGDDTEAFF. In DNA form, the CDR3 reads TGTGCCAGCAGAGAGGGGGACGACACTGAAGCTTTCTTT.

The CDR3 spells CASGPEAGPYQPQHF. The DNA of the CDR3 is TGTGCCAGCGGCCCCGAGGCAGGACCCTATCAGCCCCAGCATTTT. The chain is built from TRBV27 and TRBJ1-5; D is undetermined. This CDR3 is 15 amino acids long. Looked up from germline, CDR1 is MNHEY and CDR2 is SMNVEV (reference sequence). Trimming stripped 8 bases from V and 5 bases from J, with 19 bases between.

The genes are TRBV9 and TRBJ1-4; D is perhaps TRBD1 (5 bases). This CDR3 is built from 14 residues. The V end lost 2 bases, the J end lost 6 bases, and 11 bases lay between the germline ends. CDR1 and CDR2 (germline): SGDLS, YYNGEE. Here the CDR3 DNA reads TGTGCCAGCAGCGTCTCAGGGACGGATGAAAAACTGTTTTTT. Translation: CASSVSGTDEKLFF.

The chain uses TRBV5-4 and TRBJ2-5; TRBD2 is a possible D gene (6 bases). From germline, CDR1 is SGHNT and CDR2 YYREEE (reference sequence). V was shortened by 4 bases and J by 4 bases, with 20 bases between the two germline ends. This CDR3 region has 16 residues. The CDR3 region is CASSPRTSLSRETQYF. For the CDR3, the DNA is TGTGCCAGCAGCCCAAGAACTAGCCTGTCACGAGAGACCCAGTACTTC. The full variable domain, its missing parts supplied by reference TRBV5-4 and TRBJ2-5, is ETGVTQSPTHLIKTRGQQVTLRCSSQSGHNTVSWYQQALGQGPQFIFQYYREEENGRGNFPPRFSGLQFPNYSSELNVNALELDDSALYLCASSPRTSLSRETQYFGPGTRLLVL.

The gene calls are TRBV19 and TRBJ2-7; tentative D call: TRBD2 (5 bases). Germline V gives CDR1 LNHDA, CDR2 SQIVND (reference sequence). Deletions cut 10 bases from V and 1 base from J, with 8 bases between. The CDR3 spans 11 residues. The CDR3 nucleotides are TGTGCCACGGGGTTTTCCTACGAGCAGTACTTC. Its protein product is CATGFSYEQYF.

The chain combines TRBV28 with TRBJ2-3, with a possible D match to TRBD2 (5 bases). Between the trimmed V and J ends, which lost 5 bases and 2 bases, there was a span of 17 bases. Germline V gene data show CDR1 as MDHEN and CDR2 as SYDVKM. The CDR3 has 16 residues. The CDR3 reads CASSPRGPSPTDTQYF. For the CDR3, the DNA is TGTGCCAGCAGTCCACGGGGTCCTTCCCCCACAGATACGCAGTATTTT.

This chain joins TRBV27 and TRBJ2-7; TRBD1 aligns across 10 bases. CDR1 is MNHEY and CDR2 is SMNVEV in the germline V gene (reference sequence). The CDR3 spans 14 residues. The V segment lost 2 bases and the J segment 6 bases; nucleotides outside the gene matches: 4. This CDR3 is CASSLPRTGGEQYF. Written as DNA, the CDR3 is TGTGCCAGCAGTTTACCCAGGACAGGGGGCGAGCAGTACTTC.

J is TRBJ1-2 and V is TRBV6-1, with 7 nucleotides matching TRBD1. There are 12 residues in the CDR3. Per germline, CDR1 MNHNS and CDR2 SASEGT. The ends lost 6 bases at V and 14 bases at J; junction bases unmatched: 12. The CDR3 sequence: CASRPLEGGNTF. The CDR3, as DNA: TGTGCCAGCAGACCGCTGGAAGGGGGCAATACCTTC.

V and J are TRBV28 and TRBJ2-1, with D uncertain. Germline-derived CDR1 and CDR2 are MDHEN and SYDVKM. Trimming cost V 6 bases and J 5 bases, with 17 bases left between them. This CDR3 has 15 residues. The CDR3 protein is CASSLTLDRNNEQFF. In DNA form, the CDR3 reads TGTGCCAGCAGCCTAACCCTCGACCGGAACAATGAGCAGTTCTTC.

The V call is TRBV2, the J call TRBJ2-3; D tentatively reads TRBD1 or TRBD2 (6 bases each). The CDR3 sequence is 18 residues long. From germline, CDR1 is SNHLY and CDR2 FYNNEI. The ends were cut back, 7 bases at V and 0 bases at J, with 23 bases in the middle. The CDR3 region is CASTTDSGWGASTDTQYF. In nucleotides, the CDR3 is TGTGCCAGCACCACGGATAGCGGCTGGGGGGCTAGCACAGATACGCAGTATTTT.